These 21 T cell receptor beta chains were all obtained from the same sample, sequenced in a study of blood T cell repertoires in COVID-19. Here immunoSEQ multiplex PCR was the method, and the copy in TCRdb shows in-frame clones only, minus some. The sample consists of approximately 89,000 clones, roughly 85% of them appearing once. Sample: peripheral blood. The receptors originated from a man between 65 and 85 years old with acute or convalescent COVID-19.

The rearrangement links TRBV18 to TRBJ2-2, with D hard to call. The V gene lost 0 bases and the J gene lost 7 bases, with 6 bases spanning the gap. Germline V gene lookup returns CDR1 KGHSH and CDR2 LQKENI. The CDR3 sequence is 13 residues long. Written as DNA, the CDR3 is TGTGCCAGCTCACCACCGGGCCTCGGGGAGCTGTTTTTT. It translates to CASSPPGLGELFF. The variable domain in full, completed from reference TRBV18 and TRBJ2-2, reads NAGVMQNPRHLVRRRGQEARLRCSPMKGHSHVYWYRQLPEEGLKFMVYLQKENIIDESGMPKERFSAEFPKEGPSILRIQQVVRGDSAAYFCASSPPGLGELFFGEGSRLTVL.

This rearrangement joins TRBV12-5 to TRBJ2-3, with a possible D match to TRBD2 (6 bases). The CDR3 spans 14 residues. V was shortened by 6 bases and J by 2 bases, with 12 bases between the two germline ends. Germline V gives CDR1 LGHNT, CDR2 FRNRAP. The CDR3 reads CASGRDWATDTQYF. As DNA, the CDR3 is TGTGCTAGTGGGCGGGACTGGGCCACAGATACGCAGTATTTT.

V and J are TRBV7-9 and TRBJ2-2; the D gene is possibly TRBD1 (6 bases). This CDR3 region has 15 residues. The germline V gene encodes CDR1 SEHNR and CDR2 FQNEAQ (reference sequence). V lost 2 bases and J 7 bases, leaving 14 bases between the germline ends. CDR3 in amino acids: CASSLIQGPGGELFF. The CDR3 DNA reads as TGTGCCAGCAGCTTAATCCAGGGGCCGGGCGGGGAGCTGTTTTTT. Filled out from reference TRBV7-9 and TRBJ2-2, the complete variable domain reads DTGVSQNPRHKITKRGQNVTFRCDPISEHNRLYWYRQTLGQGPEFLTYFQNEAQLEKSRLLSDRFSAERPKGSFSTLEIQRTEQGDSAMYLCASSLIQGPGGELFFGEGSRLTVL.

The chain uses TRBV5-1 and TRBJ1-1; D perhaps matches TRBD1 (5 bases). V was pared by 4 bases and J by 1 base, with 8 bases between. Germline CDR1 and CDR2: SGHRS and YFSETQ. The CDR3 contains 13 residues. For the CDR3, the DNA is TGCGCCAGCAGCACGGGGGGGAACACTGAAGCTTTCTTT. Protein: CASSTGGNTEAFF.

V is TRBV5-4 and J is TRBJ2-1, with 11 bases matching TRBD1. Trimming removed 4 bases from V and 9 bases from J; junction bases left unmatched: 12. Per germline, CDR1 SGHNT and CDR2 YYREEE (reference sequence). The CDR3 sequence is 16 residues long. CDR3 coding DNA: TGTGCCAGCAGCACAGCCGGGACAGGGGGTTCTTCTGAGCAGTTCTTC. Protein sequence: CASSTAGTGGSSEQFF.

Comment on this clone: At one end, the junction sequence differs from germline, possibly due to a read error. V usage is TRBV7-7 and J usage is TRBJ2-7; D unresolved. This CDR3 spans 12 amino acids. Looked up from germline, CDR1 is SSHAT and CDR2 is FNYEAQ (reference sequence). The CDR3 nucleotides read TGTGCTAGCAGCTCAGACGGGTACGAGCAGTACTTC. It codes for CASSSDGYEQYF.

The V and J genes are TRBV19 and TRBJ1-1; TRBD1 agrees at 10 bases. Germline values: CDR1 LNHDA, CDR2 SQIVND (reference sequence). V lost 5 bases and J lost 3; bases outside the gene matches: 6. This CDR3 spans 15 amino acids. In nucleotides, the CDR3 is TGTGCCAGTAGTTCTTCCGGGACAGGGGACACTGAAGCTTTCTTT. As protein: CASSSSGTGDTEAFF. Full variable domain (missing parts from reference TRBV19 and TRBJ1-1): DGGITQSPKYLFRKEGQNVTLSCEQNLNHDAMYWYRQDPGQGLRLIYYSQIVNDFQKGDIAEGYSVSREKKESFPLTVTSAQKNPTAFYLCASSSSGTGDTEAFFGQGTRLTVV.

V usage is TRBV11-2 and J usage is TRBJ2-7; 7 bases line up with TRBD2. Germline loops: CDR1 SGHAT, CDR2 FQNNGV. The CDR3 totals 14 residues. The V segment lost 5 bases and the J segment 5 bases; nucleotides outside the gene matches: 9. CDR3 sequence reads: CASSPRGVSHEQYF. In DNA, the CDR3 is TGTGCCAGCAGCCCCCGGGGGGTGTCCCACGAGCAGTACTTC.

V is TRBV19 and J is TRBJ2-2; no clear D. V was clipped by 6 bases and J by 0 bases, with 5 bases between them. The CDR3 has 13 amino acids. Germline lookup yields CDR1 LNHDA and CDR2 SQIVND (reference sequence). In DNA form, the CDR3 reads TGTGCCAGTAGGCGCCCGAACACCGGGGAGCTGTTTTTT. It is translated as CASRRPNTGELFF.

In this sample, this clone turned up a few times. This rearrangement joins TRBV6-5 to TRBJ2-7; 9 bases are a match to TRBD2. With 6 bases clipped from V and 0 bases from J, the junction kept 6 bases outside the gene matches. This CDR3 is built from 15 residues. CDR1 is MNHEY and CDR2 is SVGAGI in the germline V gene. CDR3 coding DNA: TGTGCCAGCAGGGTAGCGGGGGATAGCTCCTACGAGCAGTACTTC. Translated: CASRVAGDSSYEQYF.

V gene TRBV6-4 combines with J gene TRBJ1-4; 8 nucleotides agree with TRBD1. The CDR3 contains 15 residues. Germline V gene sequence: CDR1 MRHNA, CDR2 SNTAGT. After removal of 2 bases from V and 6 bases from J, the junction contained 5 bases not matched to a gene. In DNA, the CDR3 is TGTGCCAGCAGTGACACAGGGGGGTCTGATGAAAAACTGTTTTTT. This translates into CASSDTGGSDEKLFF.

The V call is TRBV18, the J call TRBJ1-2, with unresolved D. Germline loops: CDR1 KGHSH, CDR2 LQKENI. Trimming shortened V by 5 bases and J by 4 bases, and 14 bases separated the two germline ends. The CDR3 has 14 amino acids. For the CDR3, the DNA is TGTGCCAGCTCAGACTCCATGGGTCGCTATGGCTACACCTTC. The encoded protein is CASSDSMGRYGYTF.

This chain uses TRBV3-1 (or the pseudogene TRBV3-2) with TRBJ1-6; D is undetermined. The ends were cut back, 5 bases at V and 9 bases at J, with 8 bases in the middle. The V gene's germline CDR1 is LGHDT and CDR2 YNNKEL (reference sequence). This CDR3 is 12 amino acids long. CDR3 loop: CASSAVGSPLHF. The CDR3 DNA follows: TGTGCCAGCAGCGCGGTGGGTTCACCCCTCCACTTT.

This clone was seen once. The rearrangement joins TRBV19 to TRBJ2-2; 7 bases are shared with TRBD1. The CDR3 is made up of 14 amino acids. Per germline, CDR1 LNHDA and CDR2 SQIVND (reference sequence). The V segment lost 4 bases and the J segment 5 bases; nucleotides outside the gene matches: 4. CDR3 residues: CASSTDRATGELFF. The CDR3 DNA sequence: TGTGCCAGTAGTACTGACAGGGCAACCGGGGAGCTGTTTTTT.

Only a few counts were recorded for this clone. The CDR3 DNA reads as TGCGCCAGCAGCCGAGGCCGGGACACCCAAGAGACCCAGTACTTC. Translated, it gives CASSRGRDTQETQYF. The chain couples TRBV4-1 to TRBJ2-5; perhaps TRBD1 as D (6 bases). The V and J ends lost 4 bases and 1 base respectively, with 13 bases between them. From germline, CDR1 is MGHRA and CDR2 YSYEKL. There are 15 residues in the CDR3.

The CDR3 loop reads CASSLFLVRRGSSYEQYF. In DNA, the CDR3 is TGTGCCAGCAGTTTATTTCTTGTGAGGCGGGGGTCCTCCTACGAGCAGTACTTC. This rearrangement joins TRBV28 to TRBJ2-7; 7 bases match TRBD2. The CDR3 is made up of 18 amino acids. With V trimmed by 1 base and J by 0 bases, 12 bases remained unmatched. Germline V gives CDR1 MDHEN, CDR2 SYDVKM.

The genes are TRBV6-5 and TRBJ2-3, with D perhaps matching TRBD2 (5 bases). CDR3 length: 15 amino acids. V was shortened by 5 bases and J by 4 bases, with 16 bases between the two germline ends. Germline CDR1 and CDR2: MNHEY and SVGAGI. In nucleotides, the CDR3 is TGTGCCAGCAGTCGTCCCGGTGTGGGAGCAGATACGCAGTATTTT. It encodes CASSRPGVGADTQYF.

The CDR3 nucleotides read TGTGCCAGTAGCCGTTCGGACAGCACCATCAATGAAAAACTGTTTTTT. Residues: CASSRSDSTINEKLFF. V and J are TRBV19 and TRBJ1-4; D is possibly TRBD1 (6 bases). V lost 6 bases to trimming and J lost 5 bases, with 19 bases between them. Germline CDR1 and CDR2: LNHDA and SQIVND (reference sequence). The CDR3 totals 16 residues.

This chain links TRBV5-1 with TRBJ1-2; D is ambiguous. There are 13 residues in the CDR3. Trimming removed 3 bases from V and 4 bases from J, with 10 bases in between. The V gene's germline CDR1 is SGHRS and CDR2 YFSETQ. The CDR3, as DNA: TGCGCCAGCAGCTCAGAACCAGGCTATGGCTACACCTTC. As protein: CASSSEPGYGYTF.

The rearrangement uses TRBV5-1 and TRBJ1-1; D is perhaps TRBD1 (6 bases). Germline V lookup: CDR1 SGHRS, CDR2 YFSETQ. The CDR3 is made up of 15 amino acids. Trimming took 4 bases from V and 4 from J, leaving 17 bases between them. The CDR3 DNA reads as TGCGCCAGCAGCCTGGGGGCAGGGCTAAGCACTGAAGCTTTCTTT. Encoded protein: CASSLGAGLSTEAFF.

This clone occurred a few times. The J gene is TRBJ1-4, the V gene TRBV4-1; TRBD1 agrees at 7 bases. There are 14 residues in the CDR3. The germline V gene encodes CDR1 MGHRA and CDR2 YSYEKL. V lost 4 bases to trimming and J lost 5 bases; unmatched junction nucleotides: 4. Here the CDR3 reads CASSLGTANEKLFF. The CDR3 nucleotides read TGCGCCAGCAGCCTAGGGACAGCAAATGAAAAACTGTTTTTT.